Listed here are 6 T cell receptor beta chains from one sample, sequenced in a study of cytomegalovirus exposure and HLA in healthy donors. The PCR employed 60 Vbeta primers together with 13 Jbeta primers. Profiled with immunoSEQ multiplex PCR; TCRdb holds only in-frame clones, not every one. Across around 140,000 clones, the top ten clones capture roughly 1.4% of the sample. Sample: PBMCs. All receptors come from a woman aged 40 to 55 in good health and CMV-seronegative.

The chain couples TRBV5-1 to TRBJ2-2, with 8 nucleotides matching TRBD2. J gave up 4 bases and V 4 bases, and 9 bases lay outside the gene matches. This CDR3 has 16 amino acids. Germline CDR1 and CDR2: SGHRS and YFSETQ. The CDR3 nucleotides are TGCGCCAGCAGCGGGCGGGGGGCCGAGACCACCGGGGAGCTGTTTTTT. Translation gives CASSGRGAETTGELFF.

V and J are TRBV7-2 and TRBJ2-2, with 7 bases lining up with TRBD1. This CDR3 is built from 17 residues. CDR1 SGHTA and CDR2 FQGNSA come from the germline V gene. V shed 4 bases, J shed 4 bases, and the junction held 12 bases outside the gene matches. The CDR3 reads CASSSSGTVYITGELFF. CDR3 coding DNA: TGTGCCAGCAGCTCCTCCGGGACAGTCTATATCACCGGGGAGCTGTTTTTT.

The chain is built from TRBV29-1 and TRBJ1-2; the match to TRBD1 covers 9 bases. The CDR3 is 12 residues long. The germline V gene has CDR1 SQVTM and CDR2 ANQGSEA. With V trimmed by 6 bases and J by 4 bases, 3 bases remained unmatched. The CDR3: CSVGDRVYGYTF. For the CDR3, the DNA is TGCAGCGTAGGGGACAGGGTCTATGGCTACACCTTC.

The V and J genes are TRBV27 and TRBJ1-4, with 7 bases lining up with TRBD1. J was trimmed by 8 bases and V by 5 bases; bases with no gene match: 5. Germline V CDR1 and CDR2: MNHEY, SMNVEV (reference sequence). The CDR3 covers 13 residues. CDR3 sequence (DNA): TGTGCCAGCAGTACTCCGGACAGGGAAAAACTGTTTTTT. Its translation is CASSTPDREKLFF.

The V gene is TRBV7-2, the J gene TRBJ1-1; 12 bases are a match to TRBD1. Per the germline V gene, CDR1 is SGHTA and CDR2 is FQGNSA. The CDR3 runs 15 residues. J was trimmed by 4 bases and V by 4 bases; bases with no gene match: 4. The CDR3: CASSWGQGAGTEAFF. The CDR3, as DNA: TGTGCCAGCAGCTGGGGACAGGGGGCCGGCACTGAAGCTTTCTTT.

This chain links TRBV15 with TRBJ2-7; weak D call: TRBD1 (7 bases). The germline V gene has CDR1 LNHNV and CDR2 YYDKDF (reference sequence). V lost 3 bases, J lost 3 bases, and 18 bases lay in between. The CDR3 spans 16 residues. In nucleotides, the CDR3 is TGTGCCACCAGCAGCCAGGCAGGGGGGATTTTCTACGAGCAGTACGTC. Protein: CATSSQAGGIFYEQYV.